Included here is one TCR beta chain sequence, with context. What it binds is unknown. The CDR3 is 12 residues long. Germline CDR1 is WSHSY and CDR2 is SAAADI. The data derive from a study of monozygotic twins with inflammatory bowel disease. Broader study findings: With inverse Simpson as the measure, TCRbeta diversity was lower in IBD patients than in healthy co-twins.

After re-calling the 5' RACE reads, TCRdb lists one entry per CDR3 protein, DNA absent. The sample table sets out 190,000 or so distinct CDR3 sequences. The TCR comes from a human donor with ulcerative colitis or Crohn's disease, or a healthy co-twin of an affected twin (not recorded which). The rearrangement joins TRBV10-2 to TRBJ1-2; TCRdb calls TRBD1, which cannot be checked without DNA. Sequenced: blood. This CDR3 reads CASSVGEGGYTF.